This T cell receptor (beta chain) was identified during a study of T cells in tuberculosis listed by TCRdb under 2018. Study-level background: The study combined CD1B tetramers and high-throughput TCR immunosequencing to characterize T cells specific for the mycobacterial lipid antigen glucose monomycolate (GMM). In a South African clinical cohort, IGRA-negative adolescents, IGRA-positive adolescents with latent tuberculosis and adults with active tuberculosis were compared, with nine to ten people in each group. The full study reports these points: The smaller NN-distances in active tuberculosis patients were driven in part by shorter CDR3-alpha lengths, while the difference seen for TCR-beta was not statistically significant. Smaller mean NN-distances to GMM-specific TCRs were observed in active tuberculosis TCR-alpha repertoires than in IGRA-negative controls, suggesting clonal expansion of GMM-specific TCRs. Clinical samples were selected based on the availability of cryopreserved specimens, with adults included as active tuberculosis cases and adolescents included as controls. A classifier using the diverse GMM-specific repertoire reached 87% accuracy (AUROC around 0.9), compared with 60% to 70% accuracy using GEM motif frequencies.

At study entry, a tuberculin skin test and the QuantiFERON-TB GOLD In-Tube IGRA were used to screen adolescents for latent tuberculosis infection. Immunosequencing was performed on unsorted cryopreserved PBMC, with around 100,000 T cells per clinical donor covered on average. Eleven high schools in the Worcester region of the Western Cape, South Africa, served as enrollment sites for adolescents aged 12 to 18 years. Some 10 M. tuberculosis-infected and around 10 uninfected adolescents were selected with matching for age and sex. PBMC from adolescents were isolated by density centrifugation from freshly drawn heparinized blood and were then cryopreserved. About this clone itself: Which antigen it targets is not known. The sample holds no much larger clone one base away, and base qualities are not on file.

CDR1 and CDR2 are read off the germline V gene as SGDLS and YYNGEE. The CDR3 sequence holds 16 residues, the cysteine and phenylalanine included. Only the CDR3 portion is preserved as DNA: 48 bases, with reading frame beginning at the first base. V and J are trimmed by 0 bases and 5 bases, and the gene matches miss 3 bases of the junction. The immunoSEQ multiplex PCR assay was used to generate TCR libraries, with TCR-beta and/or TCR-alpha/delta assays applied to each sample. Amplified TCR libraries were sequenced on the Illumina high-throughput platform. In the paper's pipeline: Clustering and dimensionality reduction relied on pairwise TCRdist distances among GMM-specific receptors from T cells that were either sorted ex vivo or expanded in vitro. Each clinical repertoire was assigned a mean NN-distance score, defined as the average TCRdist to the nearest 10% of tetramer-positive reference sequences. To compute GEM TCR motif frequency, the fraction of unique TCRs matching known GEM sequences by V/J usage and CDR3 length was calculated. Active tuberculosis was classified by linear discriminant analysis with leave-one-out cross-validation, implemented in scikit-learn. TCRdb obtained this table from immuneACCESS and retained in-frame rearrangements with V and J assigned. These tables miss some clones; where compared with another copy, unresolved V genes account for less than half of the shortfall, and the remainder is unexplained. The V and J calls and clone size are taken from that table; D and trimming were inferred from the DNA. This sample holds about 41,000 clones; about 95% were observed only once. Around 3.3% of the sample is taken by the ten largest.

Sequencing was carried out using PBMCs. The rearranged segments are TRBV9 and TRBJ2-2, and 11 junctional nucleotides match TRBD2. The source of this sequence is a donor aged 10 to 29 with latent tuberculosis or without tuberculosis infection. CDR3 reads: CASSVASGGWTGELFF. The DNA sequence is TGTGCCAGCAGCGTAGCTAGCGGGGGGTGGACCGGGGAGCTGTTTTTT. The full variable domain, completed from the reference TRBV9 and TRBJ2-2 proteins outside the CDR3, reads DSGVTQTPKHLITATGQRVTLRCSPRSGDLSVYWYQQSLDQGLQFLIQYYNGEERAKGNILERFSAQQFPDLHSELNLSSLELGDSALYFCASSVASGGWTGELFFGEGSRLTVL.